This T cell receptor (beta chain) was documented in a study of T cell responses to AZD1222 COVID-19 vaccine. Study-wide points: Vaccination with two AZD1222 doses was followed by a rise in Spike-specific TCR breadth and depth.

On this clone itself: As yet, its antigen is unknown.

V lost 2 bases, J lost 5 bases, and 8 bases lay in between. This CDR3 is built from 14 residues. Germline V lookup: CDR1 SGHDT, CDR2 YYEEEE. Sequencing was performed with immunoSEQ multiplex PCR; in TCRdb, only in-frame clones are kept and a portion is missing. Here the sample spans some 150,000 clones, around 88% being singletons. The specimen was peripheral blood, collected on day 0 of AZD1222 vaccination. The TCR sequence derives from an adult in good health. V gene TRBV5-6 combines with J gene TRBJ1-6; the D is unclear. CDR3 in DNA: TGTGCCAGCAGCTTAAAACGGAATAATTCACCCCTCCACTTT. Residues: CASSLKRNNSPLHF.